This T cell receptor beta chain originates from a study of a mutant IDH1 vaccine in newly diagnosed glioma. Study as a whole: In some groups vaccination began 4-6 weeks post-radiotherapy; others received it with temozolomide. Treated patients comprised 62.5% males and around 38% females, mean age about 40 years. Patients arrived already treated with radiotherapy, temozolomide, or both, most having had both. Overall study results and limits: Pseudoprogression apparently lacked any relation to changes in top peripheral T cell clonotypes.

Germline CDR1 SNHLY, CDR2 FYNNEI. V was shortened by 11 bases and J by 6 bases, with 22 bases between the two germline ends. This CDR3 spans 14 amino acids. This clone was observed a handful of times. The antigen is not known. Indicated time point: week 35, safety follow-up. Mutant IDH1 20-mer peptide, at 300 ug, made up each vaccine dose, with topical imiquimod. Profiled with immunoSEQ multiplex PCR; TCRdb holds only in-frame clones, not every one. The table shows about 33,000 clones, with over 75% occurring only once. The sample consisted of PBMCs, taken from a glioma patient whose treatment included an IDH1 peptide vaccine. This chain uses TRBV2 with TRBJ1-1; the D gene is possibly TRBD1 (5 bases). The clonotype comes from a man in his forties with glioma. Some clones in this sample may be carry-over from other donors' samples. Written as DNA, the CDR3 is TGTGCCTTCATACAGGCAGGGAAAAGCGCTGAAGCTTTCTTT. Translation: CAFIQAGKSAEAFF.